Included here is one T cell receptor beta chain sequence, with context. The protocol was immunoSEQ multiplex PCR, while the TCRdb copy is restricted to in-frame clones and leaves out a portion. The sample has 120,000 to 150,000 clones, roughly 90% seen once. This record comes from a study of control samples from healthy donors and cancer patients. Germline V gene lookup returns CDR1 MNHEY and CDR2 SVGAGI. J gave up 6 bases and V 7 bases, and 7 bases lay outside the gene matches. This CDR3 has 14 residues. Material: blood. The gene calls are TRBV6-5 and TRBJ2-1; TRBD2 matches 9 bases. The sequence derives from a young man in good health. DNA of the CDR3: TGTGCCAGCACCTTACGAGCGGGGGGCAATGAGCAGTTCTTC. This encodes CASTLRAGGNEQFF.